This T cell receptor (beta chain) was found in a study of cytomegalovirus exposure and HLA in healthy donors (dated by TCRdb to between 2016 and 2019). For context, the study as a whole: According to an earlier analysis of 587 of the donors, some 170 million T cells yielded 117 million unique TCR beta sequences and about 300 Gb of sequence data. Of the approximately 370 genotyped donors, less than 85% were placed in the genetic ancestry cluster associated with self-reported Caucasian donors. Rather than using new phenotypic data, the later analysis identified candidate immune exposures from TCR beta sequences and from how often those sequences occurred across donors. The number of donors typed differed by locus, with about 629-640 for A, B, C, DRB1 and DQB1, approximately 500 for DQA1, about 610 for DPA1, and around 430 for DPB1. A few DR-DQ haplotypes were handled as single units for association and clustering because linkage in the cohort was strong. Every discovery cohort repertoire had been produced on one sequencing platform. High-throughput TCR immunosequencing, statistical association of individual TCRs with disease status, and machine learning were combined to predict cytomegalovirus infection status. The aim of the study was to test whether cataloging public T cell receptors could identify signatures of past pathogen exposure. In a later analysis, previously published TCR beta repertoires from 500 to 750 donors were re-analyzed and high-resolution HLA genotyping was added so that TCR occurrence patterns could be studied. Among roughly 400 genotyped donors of the cohort, an average of around 250,000 unique TCR beta nucleotide sequences was sequenced per donor, of which 15% to 20% were non-productive. HLA typing included class I and class II loci at four-digit resolution. A later genetic analysis used genome-wide SNP genotypes for about 60% of the roughly 700 donors, treating that subset as a discovery cohort. An earlier analysis of about 600 of the donors used high-throughput TCR beta sequencing to judge whether each TCR beta V gene segment behaved as functional or pseudogenic. Using immunosequencing, the study profiled T cell repertoires from about 650 subjects and related those repertoires to cytomegalovirus serostatus. In addition to the first cohort of 650 to 750 subjects, a separate validation cohort of under 150 different subjects was used. An early release that covered about 640 HLA-typed donors contained approximately 300 gigabases of sequencing data and tens of millions of unique TCR sequences. Donor age, sex, ethnicity and CMV serostatus were compiled together with the repertoire data. What the research found in general, with its limitations: A further reported finding was that TCR beta sequences accurately predicted the HLA-A and HLA-B alleles for most subjects in the first cohort. Because HLA typing was missing for some donors at each locus, association tests included only the typed subset. The earlier analysis of 587 of the donors excluded about 16 rarely observed V segments, including chromosome 9 orphons, because counts were too low. A group of highly shared sequence variants was considered likely to be a technical artifact of the sequencing pipeline. According to the authors, the approach could potentially be generalized to other disease states and immunological phenotypes. Only TCR beta chains were sequenced in this cohort, and the absence of alpha or paired-chain data limited detectable features. Most CMV-associated TCR beta chains appeared to be HLA-restricted in a later analysis, and the HLA associations seemed to be driven largely by CMV exposure. In a later analysis, around 17,000 TCR beta sequences were associated with specific HLA alleles at a false discovery rate of 0.05. In a later analysis, TCR association rates were found to vary across HLA loci, with the most associated TCRs seen for DRB1 alleles and the fewest for HLA-C alleles. Compared with the roughly 670-donor mean, donors in an Asian-associated ancestry cluster had fewer N-insertions in productive TCRs, according to a later genetic analysis. In a later analysis, HLA-associated TCR beta chains were found to be more clonally expanded and to have lower generation probabilities than equally common non-associated chains. According to a later analysis, parvovirus B19, influenza, CMV and Epstein-Barr virus appeared linked to several top co-occurrence clusters. The presence/absence analyses assumed that sequencing depth was roughly uniform across donors, and that assumption may not be true. Broadly in line with IMGT annotations, most TCR beta V segments showed up in productive rearrangements about 87% or about 30% of the time in an earlier analysis of 587 of the donors. When HLA alleles, especially DR and DQ, strongly co-occurred, attributing TCR associations to individual alleles was difficult. In the study, about 150 TCR beta chains were listed as associated with cytomegalovirus. In vitro tests confirmed that a few of the cytomegalovirus-associated TCR beta chains recognize cytomegalovirus antigens. Linkage disequilibrium might explain the correlated functional status among segregating V segments, but an unknown experimental factor could not be ruled out. In a later genetic analysis, a missense DCLRE1C variant was associated with V-gene and J-gene trimming of TCR beta chains, and the association was replicated in an independent cohort. Cytomegalovirus status was reported to be diagnosed by the classifier with high specificity and sensitivity in both the original and validation cohorts. Across donors, most TCR sequences were observed very rarely, whereas some public TCRs were present in many individuals. CMV serostatus was the only immune exposure information available for the cohort. Some IMGT-functional V segments, including TRBV6-2 and TRBV6-3, could not be told apart with the 87-base-pair reads, so those segments were excluded.

The cohort comprised 710 or so healthy bone marrow donors. Cohort members were all nominally healthy when sampled, although unrecorded immune exposures were likely present. The donor was CMV seropositive and belonged to the group of over 250 seropositive cohort members. A peripheral blood sample was provided by each donor, and peripheral blood mononuclear cells were used for TCR beta sequencing. The Qiagen DNeasy Blood Extraction Kit was used to extract genomic DNA from the blood cell samples. The CDR3 sequence holds 15 residues, the cysteine and phenylalanine included. The retained sequence is limited to the CDR3, 45 bases, with the frame set at the first base. CDR1 and CDR2 are read off the germline V gene (reference sequence) as LNHDA and SQIVND. The trim is 6 bases for V and 0 bases for J, with a gap of 11 bases between the germline ends. With regard to this clone: Its antigen is unknown. Per-base quality was not reported, and no clone a single base away is much larger than it.

Library generation was performed with the immunoSEQ multiplex PCR assay. A mixture of 60 forward primers for TCR Vbeta segments and 13 reverse primers for TCR Jbeta segments was used in the multiplex PCR. A multiplex PCR assay on genomic DNA amplified the CDR3 region of rearranged TCR beta genes. The Illumina HiSeq System was used to sequence the amplified TCR beta libraries as 87-base-pair reads. The authors' pipeline ran thus. A later analysis counted approximately 76 million unique TCR beta chains across the 670 or so repertoires, and 9 million to 14 million of these chains were shared by at least two donors. To remove PCR and sequencing errors, raw reads were error-corrected and collapsed into unique sequences using a nearest-neighbor algorithm that merged closely related sequences. V, D and J gene segments were assigned by aligning CDR3 sequences to IMGT reference sequences. For a sequence to be retained, at least a six-nucleotide match to both a V gene segment and a J gene segment was required. Rearrangements were classified as productive when the CDR3 lacked stop codons and remained in frame with V and J, and all other rearrangements were classified as non-productive. Following IMGT convention, CDR3 was defined as the stretch from the second conserved V-encoded cysteine up to the conserved J-encoded phenylalanine. The earlier analysis of roughly 590 of the donors excluded any sequence lacking an unambiguous match to a single V gene segment. An earlier analysis of 587 of the donors called V segments functional above 56.7% productive rearrangements and segregating when the between-donor standard deviation exceeded 5%. A statistical classification framework was built for diagnosing cytomegalovirus status from the catalog of TCR beta chain sequences. A later analysis assigned V and J genes by comparing TCR nucleotide sequences with IMGT/GENE-DB human TR gene sequences. In a later analysis, CDR3 sequences and most-parsimonious VDJ recombination scenarios were assigned using the TCRdist pipeline. In a later analysis, every TCR beta chain was defined by the combination of its CDR3 amino acid sequence and its V-gene family, and reads without a unique V-gene family were dropped. To address suspected cross-contamination and a sequencing artifact, a later analysis removed 592 highly shared, low-generation-probability nucleotide sequences. A later analysis calculated a clonal expansion index for each public chain from normalized within-repertoire ranks of inferred template counts. Generation probabilities in a later analysis came from a VDJ recombination model fitted to out-of-frame rearrangements, and those results were checked against IGoR. In a later analysis, hypergeometric tests were used to score TCR-TCR, TCR-HLA and TCR-CMV co-occurrence, with a repertoire-size bias correction applied to TCR pairs. In a later analysis, false discovery rates were estimated by permuting HLA or CMV assignments 20 times. A later analysis grouped co-occurring TCRs with DBSCAN, adding TCRdist sequence similarity when clustering within HLA-allele-positive subsets. Co-occurrence clustering excluded repertoires with fewer than 30,000 or more than 120,000 public chains, plus five with anomalous nucleotide sharing. What TCRdb holds here is the immuneACCESS table cut down to in-frame rearrangements. Part of the clones is not present; checked against another copy, under half of the missing clones reflect an unresolved V gene, and the others are unexplained. D and trimming were read from the DNA, whereas the V and J calls and clone size are those reported in that table. The sample has about 220,000 clones on record, 82% of them singletons. The leading ten clones occupy about 6.4% of the sample.

The chain employs TRBV19 and TRBJ1-4; tentative D gene TRBD1, with 5 bases matching. The sequence came from a man aged 40-55 years in good health and CMV-seropositive. Sequenced material: PBMCs. The CDR3 corresponds to CASSHRRATNEKLFF. In nucleotides, the sequence is TGTGCCAGTAGCCACAGGAGAGCAACTAATGAAAAACTGTTTTTT.